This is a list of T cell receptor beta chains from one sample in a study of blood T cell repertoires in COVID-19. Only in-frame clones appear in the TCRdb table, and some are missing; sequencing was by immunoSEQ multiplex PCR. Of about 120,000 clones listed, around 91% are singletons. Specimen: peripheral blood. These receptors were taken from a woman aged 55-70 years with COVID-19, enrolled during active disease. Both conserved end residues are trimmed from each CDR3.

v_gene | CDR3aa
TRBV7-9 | ASSSRGDRWTEAF
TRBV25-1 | ASKATSGGAKTQY
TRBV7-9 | ASSDRDRGMSLSAGELF
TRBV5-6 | ASSRGTGSGYT
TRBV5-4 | ASKRIGTDNTGELF
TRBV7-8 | ASSPSSGTTNYGYT
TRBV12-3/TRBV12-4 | ASSFGAGLQY
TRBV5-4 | ASSRGLPNTEAF
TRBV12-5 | ASVNTGLQPQH
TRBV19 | ASKNSGGAGDTQY
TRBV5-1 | ASSLGTSADTQY
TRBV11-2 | ASSLDWTGGTEAF
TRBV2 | ASAYEAWGQNIQY
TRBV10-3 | ASQIDTNYGYT
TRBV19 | ASSIRGGTDTQY
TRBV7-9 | ASSRDSVAEAF
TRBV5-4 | ASSFSGSTGELF
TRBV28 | ASSSRLEQY